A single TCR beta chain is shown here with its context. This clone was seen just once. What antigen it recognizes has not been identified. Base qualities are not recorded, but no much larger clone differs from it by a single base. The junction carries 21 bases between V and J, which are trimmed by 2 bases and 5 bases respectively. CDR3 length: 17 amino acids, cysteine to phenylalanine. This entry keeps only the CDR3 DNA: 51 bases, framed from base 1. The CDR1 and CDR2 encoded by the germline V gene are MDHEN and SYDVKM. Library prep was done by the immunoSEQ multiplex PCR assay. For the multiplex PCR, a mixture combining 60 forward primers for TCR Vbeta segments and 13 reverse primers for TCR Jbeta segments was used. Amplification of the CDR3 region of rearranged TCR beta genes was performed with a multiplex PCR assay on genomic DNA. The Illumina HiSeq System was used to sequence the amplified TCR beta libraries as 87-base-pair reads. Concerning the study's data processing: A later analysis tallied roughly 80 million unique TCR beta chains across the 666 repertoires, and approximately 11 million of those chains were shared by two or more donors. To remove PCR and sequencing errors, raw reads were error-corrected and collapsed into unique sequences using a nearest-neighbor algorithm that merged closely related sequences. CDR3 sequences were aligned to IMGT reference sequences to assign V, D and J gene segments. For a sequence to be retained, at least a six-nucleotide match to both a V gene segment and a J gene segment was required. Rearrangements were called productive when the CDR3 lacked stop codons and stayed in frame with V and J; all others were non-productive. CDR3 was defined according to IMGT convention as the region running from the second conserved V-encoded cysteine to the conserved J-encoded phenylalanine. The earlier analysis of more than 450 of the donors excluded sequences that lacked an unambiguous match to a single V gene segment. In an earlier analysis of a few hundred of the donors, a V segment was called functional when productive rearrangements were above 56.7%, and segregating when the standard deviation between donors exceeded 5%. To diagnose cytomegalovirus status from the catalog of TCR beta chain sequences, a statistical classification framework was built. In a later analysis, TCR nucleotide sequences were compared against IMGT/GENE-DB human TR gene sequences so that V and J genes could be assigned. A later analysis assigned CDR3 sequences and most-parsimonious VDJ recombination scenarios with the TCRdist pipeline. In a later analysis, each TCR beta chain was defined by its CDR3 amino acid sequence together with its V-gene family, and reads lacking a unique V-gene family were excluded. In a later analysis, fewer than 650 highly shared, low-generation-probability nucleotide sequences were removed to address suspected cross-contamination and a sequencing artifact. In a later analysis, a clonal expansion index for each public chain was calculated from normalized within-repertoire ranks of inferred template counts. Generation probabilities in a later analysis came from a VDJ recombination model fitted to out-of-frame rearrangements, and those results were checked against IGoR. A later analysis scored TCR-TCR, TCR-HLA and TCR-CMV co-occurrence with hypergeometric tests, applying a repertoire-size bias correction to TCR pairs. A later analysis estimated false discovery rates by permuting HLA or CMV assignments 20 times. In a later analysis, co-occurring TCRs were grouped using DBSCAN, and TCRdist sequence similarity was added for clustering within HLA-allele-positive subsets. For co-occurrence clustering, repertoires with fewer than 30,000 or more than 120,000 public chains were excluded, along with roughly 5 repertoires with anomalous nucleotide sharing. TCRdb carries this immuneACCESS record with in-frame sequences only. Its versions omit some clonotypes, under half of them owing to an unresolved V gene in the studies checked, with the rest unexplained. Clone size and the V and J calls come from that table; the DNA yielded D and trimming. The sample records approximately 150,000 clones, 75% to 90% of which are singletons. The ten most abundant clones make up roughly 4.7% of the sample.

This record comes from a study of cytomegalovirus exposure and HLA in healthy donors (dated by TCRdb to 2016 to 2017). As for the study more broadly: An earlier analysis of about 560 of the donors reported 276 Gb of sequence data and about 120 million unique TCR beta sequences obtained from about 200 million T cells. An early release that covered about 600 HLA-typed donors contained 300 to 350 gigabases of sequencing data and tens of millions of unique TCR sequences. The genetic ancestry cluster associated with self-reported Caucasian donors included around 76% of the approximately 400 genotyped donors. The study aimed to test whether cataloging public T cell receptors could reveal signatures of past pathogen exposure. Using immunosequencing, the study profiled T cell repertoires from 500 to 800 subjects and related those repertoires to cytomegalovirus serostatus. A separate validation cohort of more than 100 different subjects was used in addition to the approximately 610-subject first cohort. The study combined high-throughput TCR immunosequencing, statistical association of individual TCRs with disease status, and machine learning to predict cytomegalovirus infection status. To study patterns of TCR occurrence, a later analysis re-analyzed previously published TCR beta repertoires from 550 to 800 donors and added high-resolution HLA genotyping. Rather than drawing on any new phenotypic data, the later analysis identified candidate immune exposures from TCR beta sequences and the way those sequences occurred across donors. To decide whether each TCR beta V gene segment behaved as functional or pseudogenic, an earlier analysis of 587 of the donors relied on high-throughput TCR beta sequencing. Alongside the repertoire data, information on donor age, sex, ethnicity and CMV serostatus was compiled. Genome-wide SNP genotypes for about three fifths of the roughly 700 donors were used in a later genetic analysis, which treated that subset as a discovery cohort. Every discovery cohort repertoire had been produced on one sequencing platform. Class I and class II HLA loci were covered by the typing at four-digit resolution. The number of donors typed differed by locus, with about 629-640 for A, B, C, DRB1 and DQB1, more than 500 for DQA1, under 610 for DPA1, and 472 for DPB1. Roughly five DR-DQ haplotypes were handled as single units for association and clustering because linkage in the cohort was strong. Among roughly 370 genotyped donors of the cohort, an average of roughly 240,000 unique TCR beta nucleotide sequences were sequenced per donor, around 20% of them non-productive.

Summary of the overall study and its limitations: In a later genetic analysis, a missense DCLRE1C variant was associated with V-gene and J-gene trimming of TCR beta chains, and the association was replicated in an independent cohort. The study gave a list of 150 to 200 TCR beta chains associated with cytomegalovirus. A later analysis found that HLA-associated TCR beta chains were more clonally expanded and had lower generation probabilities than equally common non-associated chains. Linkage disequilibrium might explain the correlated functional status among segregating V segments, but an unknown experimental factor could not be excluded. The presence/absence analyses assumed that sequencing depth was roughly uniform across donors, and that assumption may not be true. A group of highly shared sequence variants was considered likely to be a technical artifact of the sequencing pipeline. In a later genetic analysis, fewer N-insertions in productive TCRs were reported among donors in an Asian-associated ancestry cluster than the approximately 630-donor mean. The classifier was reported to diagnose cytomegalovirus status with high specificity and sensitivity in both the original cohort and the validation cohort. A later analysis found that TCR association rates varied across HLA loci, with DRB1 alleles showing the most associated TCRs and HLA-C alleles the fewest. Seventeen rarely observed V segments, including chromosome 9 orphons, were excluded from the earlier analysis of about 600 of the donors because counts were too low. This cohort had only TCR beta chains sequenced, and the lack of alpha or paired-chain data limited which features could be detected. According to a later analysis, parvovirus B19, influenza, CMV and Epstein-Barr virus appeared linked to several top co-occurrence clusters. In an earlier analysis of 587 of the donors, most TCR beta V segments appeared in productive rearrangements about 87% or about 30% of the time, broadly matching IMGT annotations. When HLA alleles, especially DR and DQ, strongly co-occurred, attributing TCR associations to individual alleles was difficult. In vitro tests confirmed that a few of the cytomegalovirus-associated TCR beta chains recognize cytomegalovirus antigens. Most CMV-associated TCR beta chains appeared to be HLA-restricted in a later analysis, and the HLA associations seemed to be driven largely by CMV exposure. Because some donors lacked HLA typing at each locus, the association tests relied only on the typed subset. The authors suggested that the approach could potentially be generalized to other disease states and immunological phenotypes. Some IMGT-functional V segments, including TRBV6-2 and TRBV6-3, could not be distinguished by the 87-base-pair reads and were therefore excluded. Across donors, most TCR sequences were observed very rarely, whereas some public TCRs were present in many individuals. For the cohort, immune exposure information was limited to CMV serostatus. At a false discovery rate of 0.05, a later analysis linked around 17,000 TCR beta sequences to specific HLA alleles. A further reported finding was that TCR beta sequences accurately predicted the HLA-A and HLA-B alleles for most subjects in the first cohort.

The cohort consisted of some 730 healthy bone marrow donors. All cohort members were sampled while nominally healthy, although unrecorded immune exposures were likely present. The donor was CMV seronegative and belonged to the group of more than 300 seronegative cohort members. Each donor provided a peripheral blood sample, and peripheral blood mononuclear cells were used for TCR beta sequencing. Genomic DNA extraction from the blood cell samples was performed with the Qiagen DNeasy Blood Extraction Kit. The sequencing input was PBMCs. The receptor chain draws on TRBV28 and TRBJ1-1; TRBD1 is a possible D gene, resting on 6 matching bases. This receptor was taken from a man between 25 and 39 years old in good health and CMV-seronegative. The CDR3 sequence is CASSLPEGGGEGTEAFF. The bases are TGTGCCAGCAGTTTACCCGAGGGGGGAGGGGAAGGGACTGAAGCTTTCTTT.